There are a few counts of the clone carrying this T cell receptor beta chain. Its antigen is currently unknown. The source of the sample is a study of blood T cells in healthy people across ages. CDR1 is LNHNV and CDR2 is YYDKDF in the germline V gene (reference sequence). Trimming at V came to 5 bases and at J to 0 bases, leaving 6 bases not matched to a gene. CDR3 length: 18 residues. The second PCR ran about 6 to 11 cycles with a sample-barcoded 5' primer and J-beta primers. MiXCR, run by TCRdb on the 5' RACE reads, gives a single entry per CDR3 protein. Of 540,000 or so distinct CDR3 sequences listed, 40% to 50% are singletons. Study-wide results and limits: Comparison with aged donors showed that long-lived donors had more naive CD4+ cells and higher diversity.

The sequencing input was blood. The sequence was collected from an elderly man in good health. J is TRBJ2-3 and V is TRBV15; 15 bases are shared with TRBD2. The DNA for the CDR3 is TGTGCCACCAGCCCGGGACTAGCGGGGGGCCTTAGCACAGATACGCAGTATTTT. Translation: CATSPGLAGGLSTDTQYF.